Listed here are 7 T cell receptor beta chains from one sample, sequenced in a study of OX40 agonist ivuxolimab in advanced cancers. TCRdb's table, derived via immunoSEQ multiplex PCR, lists solely in-frame clones and lacks some. The sample holds 40,000 to 45,000 clones, about 90% seen once. The input for sequencing was CD4+ or CD8+ T cells sorted from blood, taken in a trial of the OX40 agonist ivuxolimab. These receptors were taken from an adult with an advanced solid tumor such as melanoma, head and neck, liver or kidney cancer.

The chain joins TRBV6-1 to TRBJ2-7; 10 bases fit TRBD2. V was pared by 1 base and J by 3 bases, with 9 bases of the junction left unmatched. Germline CDR1 reads MNHNS; CDR2 reads SASEGT. The CDR3 length is 17 residues. The CDR3 reads CASSEGPGVAGGYEQYF. The DNA for the CDR3 is TGTGCCAGCAGTGAAGGCCCGGGGGTAGCGGGAGGCTACGAGCAGTACTTC.

The CDR3 nucleotides are TGTGCCAGCAGCTTGGTAGATCTAGCCAAAAACATTCAGTACTTC. Its translation: CASSLVDLAKNIQYF. The chain uses TRBV5-8 and TRBJ2-4; D unclear. The germline CDR1 and CDR2 sequences are SGHTS and YDEGEE. V was pared by 0 bases and J by 0 bases, with 7 bases between. This CDR3 has 15 residues.

The genes are TRBV6-4 and TRBJ1-5; no clear D. V lost 3 bases, J lost 2 bases, and 8 bases lay in between. The CDR3 is 14 residues long. Germline lookup yields CDR1 MRHNA and CDR2 SNTAGT. The CDR3 loop reads CASSEETGNQPQHF. CDR3 DNA sequence: TGTGCCAGCAGTGAGGAGACCGGCAATCAGCCCCAGCATTTT.

This chain links TRBV7-9 with TRBJ2-7, with a weak D call TRBD1 (5 bases). The CDR3 length is 16 residues. Trimming left V 4 bases short and J 0 bases short, with 16 bases between. Germline CDR1 SEHNR, CDR2 FQNEAQ (reference sequence). Here the CDR3 reads CASSSGHPPSSYEQYF. CDR3 bases: TGTGCCAGCAGCTCAGGGCACCCTCCCAGCTCCTACGAGCAGTACTTC.

This rearrangement joins TRBV7-2 to TRBJ2-5, with 7 bases matching TRBD1. Germline CDR1 and CDR2: SGHTA and FQGNSA. V was clipped by 5 bases and J by 2 bases; unmatched bases: 8. The CDR3 extends over 15 amino acids. The CDR3 DNA is TGTGCCAGCAGCATTGCCGGGACAGAACAAGAGACCCAGTACTTC. Protein product: CASSIAGTEQETQYF.

V and J are TRBV4-2 and TRBJ2-7, with D perhaps TRBD1 or TRBD2 (5 bases each). V dropped 3 bases and J dropped 2 bases, with 11 bases sitting between them. The CDR3 is 14 amino acids. Germline V gene lookup returns CDR1 LGHNA and CDR2 YNFKEQ. The CDR3 sequence: CASSHGDAAYEQYF. The CDR3 DNA sequence: TGTGCCAGCAGCCACGGGGACGCCGCCTACGAGCAGTACTTC.

The chain links TRBV27 to TRBJ2-6, with D perhaps being TRBD1 or TRBD2 (5 bases each). Between the trimmed V and J ends, which lost 4 bases and 3 bases, there was a span of 19 bases. The CDR3 spans 18 residues. Germline CDR1 is MNHEY and CDR2 is SMNVEV (reference sequence). Here the CDR3 reads CASSSLAPQGGGANVLTF. The CDR3 DNA sequence: TGTGCCAGCAGTTCCCTAGCTCCCCAGGGTGGTGGGGCCAACGTCCTGACTTTC.